Each of the 14 T cell receptor beta chains below was sequenced from the same sample in a study of cytomegalovirus exposure and HLA in healthy donors. Primers for the PCR totalled 60 Vbeta and 13 Jbeta. TCRdb's table, derived via immunoSEQ multiplex PCR, lists solely in-frame clones and lacks some. The sample has around 110,000 clones; 79% are singletons. Source material: PBMCs. These receptors all stem from a man aged 25 to 40 in good health and CMV-seropositive.

In its sample, this clone was seen once. V usage is TRBV5-1 and J usage is TRBJ2-5; 9 bases are a match to TRBD1. The germline V gene has CDR1 SGHRS and CDR2 YFSETQ. J lost 3 bases, V lost 5 bases, and 5 bases had no gene match. There are 14 residues in the CDR3. The CDR3 here is CASSPDRGEETQYF. CDR3 nucleotides: TGCGCCAGCAGTCCCGACAGGGGGGAAGAGACCCAGTACTTC.

This clone was counted between two and nine times. The DNA of the CDR3 is TGTGCCAGTAGTCCAATGACAGGGGGCAACTATGGCTACACCTTC. This sequence encodes CASSPMTGGNYGYTF. The chain carries TRBV19 and TRBJ1-2; the match to TRBD1 covers 10 bases. Germline assignment: CDR1 LNHDA and CDR2 SQIVND (reference sequence). Germline trimming cut 5 bases from V and 2 bases from J; bases unmatched to any gene: 5. This CDR3 has 15 residues.

J is TRBJ1-1 and V is TRBV5-6; 7 bases match TRBD1. The CDR3 consists of 17 residues. V shed 3 bases and J 3 bases; nucleotides not matched to a gene: 14. Germline CDR1 SGHDT, CDR2 YYEEEE. Here the CDR3 DNA reads TGTGCCAGCAGCTACCTACAGGGGATGAAGCTCGACACTGAAGCTTTCTTT. Its translation is CASSYLQGMKLDTEAFF.

About this clone: The junction does not match germline at one end; this may be a read error. The chain couples TRBV7-9 to TRBJ2-7; 12 bases are shared with TRBD2. The CDR3 is 16 residues long. Looked up from germline, CDR1 is SEHNR and CDR2 is FQNEAQ (reference sequence). In DNA, the CDR3 is TGTTCCAGCAGCTTACTAGCGGGAGGTTATTCCTACGAGCAGTACTTC. This gives the protein CSSSLLAGGYSYEQYF.

The gene calls are TRBV5-1 and TRBJ2-7; D not resolved. This CDR3 has 11 residues. CDR1 is SGHRS and CDR2 is YFSETQ in the germline V gene. V lost 2 bases to trimming and J lost 3 bases, with 3 bases between them. CDR3 DNA: TGCGCCAGCAGCTTCGGCTACGAGCAGTACTTC. It specifies CASSFGYEQYF.

The chain recombines TRBV2 with TRBJ2-3, with 11 bases that match TRBD2. The CDR3 loop spans 15 amino acids. Germline values: CDR1 SNHLY, CDR2 FYNNEI. V lost 7 bases to trimming and J lost 12 bases; unmatched junction nucleotides: 15. The CDR3 sequence is CASTLASGGPLLQYF. In DNA, the CDR3 is TGTGCCAGCACCCTGGCTAGCGGGGGGCCTCTCCTTCAGTATTTT.

The J gene is TRBJ1-4, the V gene TRBV7-2; weak D call: TRBD1 (5 bases). The ends were cut back, 8 bases at V and 10 bases at J, with 11 bases in the middle. The CDR3 extends over 11 amino acids. Germline CDR1 reads SGHTA; CDR2 reads FQGNSA. CDR3 sequence reads: CASEGVGKLFF. The DNA for the CDR3 is TGTGCCAGCGAAGGGGTGGGAAAACTGTTTTTT.

The chain uses TRBV21-1 and TRBJ2-4; the DNA was not compared with TRBD1, the D call given in the table. TRBV21-1 is a pseudogene locus. The CDR3 is 16 residues long. CDR3 region: CAIPNSWGQPKNIQYF. The CDR3 nucleotides are TGTGCCATCCCAAATTCGTGGGGGCAGCCAAAAAACATTCAGTACTTC.

Only a few counts were recorded for this clone. This rearrangement joins TRBV5-4 to TRBJ2-7; the match to TRBD1 covers 8 bases. The J segment lost 6 bases and the V segment lost 3 bases, leaving 8 bases of the junction unmatched. Germline V gene data show CDR1 as SGHNT and CDR2 as YYREEE (reference sequence). This CDR3 region has 14 residues. The CDR3 DNA is TGTGCCAGCAGCTGGGGGACAGGAGAGCTCGAGCAGTACTTC. Its translation is CASSWGTGELEQYF. The full variable domain, completed using reference TRBV5-4 and TRBJ2-7, is ETGVTQSPTHLIKTRGQQVTLRCSSQSGHNTVSWYQQALGQGPQFIFQYYREEENGRGNFPPRFSGLQFPNYSSELNVNALELDDSALYLCASSWGTGELEQYFGPGTRLTVT.

The CDR3 loop is CASSIGTGYNEQFF. In DNA, the CDR3 is TGTGCCAGCAGCATTGGGACAGGGTACAATGAGCAGTTCTTC. The rearrangement links TRBV7-9 to TRBJ2-1; TRBD1 matches at 9 bases. Germline CDR1 and CDR2: SEHNR and FQNEAQ (reference sequence). The CDR3 consists of 14 residues. After removal of 5 bases from V and 4 bases from J, the junction contained 3 bases not matched to a gene. Full variable domain (rest looked up from reference TRBV7-9 and TRBJ2-1): DTGVSQNPRHKITKRGQNVTFRCDPISEHNRLYWYRQTLGQGPEFLTYFQNEAQLEKSRLLSDRFSAERPKGSFSTLEIQRTEQGDSAMYLCASSIGTGYNEQFFGPGTRLTVL.

The chain recombines TRBV10-3 with TRBJ2-7, with 9 bases lining up with TRBD2. V lost 4 bases to trimming and J lost 4 bases; unmatched junction nucleotides: 11. The CDR3 consists of 16 residues. Looked up from germline, CDR1 is ENHRY and CDR2 is SYGVKD. The CDR3 protein is CAISVSLGLARYEQYF. The CDR3 coding sequence is TGTGCCATCAGTGTGTCCCTCGGACTAGCGCGATACGAGCAGTACTTC.

The chain couples TRBV28 to TRBJ1-1, with 10 nucleotides matching TRBD1. Germline CDR1 is MDHEN and CDR2 is SYDVKM. The CDR3 sequence is 16 residues long. V was clipped by 6 bases and J by 4 bases; unmatched bases: 11. CDR3 in amino acids: CASRRNRGQGSTEAFF. The DNA for the CDR3 is TGTGCCAGCAGGCGAAACAGGGGACAGGGGTCCACTGAAGCTTTCTTT.

V gene TRBV18 combines with J gene TRBJ2-2; weak D call: TRBD1 (6 bases). Trimming removed 4 bases at V and 2 bases at J, with 14 bases between. This CDR3 is 16 amino acids long. Looked up from germline, CDR1 is KGHSH and CDR2 is LQKENI. CDR3 nucleotides: TGTGCCAGCTCACGAGGTGGGACATCTAACACCGGGGAGCTGTTTTTT. Translation: CASSRGGTSNTGELFF. Looking up the rest from reference TRBV18 and TRBJ2-2 gives the full variable domain: NAGVMQNPRHLVRRRGQEARLRCSPMKGHSHVYWYRQLPEEGLKFMVYLQKENIIDESGMPKERFSAEFPKEGPSILRIQQVVRGDSAAYFCASSRGGTSNTGELFFGEGSRLTVL.

J is TRBJ2-7 and V is TRBV15; TRBD2 matches at 7 bases. The CDR3 contains 16 residues. Trimming cost V 0 bases and J 2 bases; bases outside gene matches: 7. CDR1 is LNHNV, CDR2 YYDKDF, per germline (reference sequence). CDR3 residues: CATSRDYSGPTYEQYF. In DNA, the CDR3 is TGTGCCACCAGCAGAGATTATAGCGGGCCTACCTACGAGCAGTACTTC.